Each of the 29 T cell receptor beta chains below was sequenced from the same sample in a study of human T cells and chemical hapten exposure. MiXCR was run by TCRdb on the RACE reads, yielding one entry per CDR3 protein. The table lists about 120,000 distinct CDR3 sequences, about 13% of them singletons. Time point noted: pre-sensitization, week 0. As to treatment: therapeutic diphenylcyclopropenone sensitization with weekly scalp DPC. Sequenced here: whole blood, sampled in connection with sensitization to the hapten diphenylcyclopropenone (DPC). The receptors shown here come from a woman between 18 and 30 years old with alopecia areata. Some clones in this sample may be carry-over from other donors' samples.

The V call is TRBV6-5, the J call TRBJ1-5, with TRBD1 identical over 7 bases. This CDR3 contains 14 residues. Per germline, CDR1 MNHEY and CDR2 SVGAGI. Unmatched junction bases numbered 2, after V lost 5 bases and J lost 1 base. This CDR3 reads CASSRDRSNQPQHF. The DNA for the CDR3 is TGTGCCAGCAGTCGGGACAGAAGCAATCAGCCCCAGCATTTT.

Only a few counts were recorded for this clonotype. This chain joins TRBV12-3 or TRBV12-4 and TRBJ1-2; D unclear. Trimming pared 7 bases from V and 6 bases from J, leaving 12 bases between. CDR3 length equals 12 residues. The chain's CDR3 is CASTTMGHGYTF. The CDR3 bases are TGTGCCAGCACAACTATGGGCCATGGCTACACCTTC.

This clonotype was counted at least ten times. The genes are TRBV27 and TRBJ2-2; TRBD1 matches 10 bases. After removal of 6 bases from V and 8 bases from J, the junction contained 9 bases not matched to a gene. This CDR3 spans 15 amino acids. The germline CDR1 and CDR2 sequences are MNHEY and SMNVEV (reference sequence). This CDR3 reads CASRLRDRGLGELFF. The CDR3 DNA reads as TGTGCCAGCAGGCTTCGGGACAGGGGTTTGGGGGAGCTGTTTTTT.

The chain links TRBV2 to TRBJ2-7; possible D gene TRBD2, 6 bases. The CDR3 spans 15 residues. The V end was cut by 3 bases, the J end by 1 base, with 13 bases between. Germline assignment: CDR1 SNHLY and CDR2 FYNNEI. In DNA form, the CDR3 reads TGTGCCAGCAGTGAGTGGGGGGAAGTTTCCTACGAGCAGTACTTC. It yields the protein CASSEWGEVSYEQYF.

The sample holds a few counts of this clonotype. The chain's CDR3 is CSVGLIRGEQYF. CDR3 in DNA: TGCAGCGTTGGGTTGATAAGGGGCGAGCAGTACTTC. The chain joins TRBV29-1 to TRBJ2-7, with D maybe TRBD1 (5 bases). This CDR3 spans 12 amino acids. Germline V gene data show CDR1 as SQVTM and CDR2 as ANQGSEA. The V and J ends lost 4 bases and 6 bases respectively, with 13 bases between them.

Here the CDR3 reads CASSPRTVSGANVLTF. The CDR3 bases are TGTGCCAGCAGCCCCAGGACGGTCTCTGGGGCCAACGTCCTGACTTTC. The chain carries TRBV7-2 and TRBJ2-6; D call uncertain. The V gene lost 5 bases and the J gene lost 0 bases, with 11 bases spanning the gap. Germline lookup yields CDR1 SGHTA and CDR2 FQGNSA. CDR3 length equals 16 residues.

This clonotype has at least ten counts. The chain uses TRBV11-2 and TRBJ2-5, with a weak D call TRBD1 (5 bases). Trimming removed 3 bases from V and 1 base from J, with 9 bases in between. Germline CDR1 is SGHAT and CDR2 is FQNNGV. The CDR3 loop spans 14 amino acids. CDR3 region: CASSLGQLQETQYF. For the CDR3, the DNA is TGTGCCAGCAGCTTGGGGCAGCTCCAAGAGACCCAGTACTTC.

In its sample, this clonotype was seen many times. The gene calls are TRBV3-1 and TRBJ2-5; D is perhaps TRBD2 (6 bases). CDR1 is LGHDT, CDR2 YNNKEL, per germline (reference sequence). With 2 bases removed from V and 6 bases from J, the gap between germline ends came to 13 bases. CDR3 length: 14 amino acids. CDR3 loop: CASSQRDSRKTQYF. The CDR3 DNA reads TGTGCCAGCAGCCAACGGGACTCACGGAAGACCCAGTACTTC.

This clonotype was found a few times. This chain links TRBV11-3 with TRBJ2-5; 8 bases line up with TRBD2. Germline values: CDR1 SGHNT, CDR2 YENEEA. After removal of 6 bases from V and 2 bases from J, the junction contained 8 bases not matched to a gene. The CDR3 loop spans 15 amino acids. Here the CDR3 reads CASSPRSGGQETQYF. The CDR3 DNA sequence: TGTGCCAGCAGTCCCAGGAGCGGGGGACAAGAGACCCAGTACTTC.

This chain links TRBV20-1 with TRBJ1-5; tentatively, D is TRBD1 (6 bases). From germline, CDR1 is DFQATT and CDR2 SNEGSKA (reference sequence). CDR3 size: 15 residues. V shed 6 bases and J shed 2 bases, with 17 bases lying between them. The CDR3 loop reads CSALRGGAGNQPQHF. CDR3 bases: TGCAGTGCGCTTAGAGGGGGGGCCGGCAATCAGCCCCAGCATTTT.

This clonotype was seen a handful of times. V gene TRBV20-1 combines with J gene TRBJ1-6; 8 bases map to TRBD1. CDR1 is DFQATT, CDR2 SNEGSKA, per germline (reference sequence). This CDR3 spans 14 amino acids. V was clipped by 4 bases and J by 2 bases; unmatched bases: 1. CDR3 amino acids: CSATGGTYNSPLHF. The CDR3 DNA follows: TGCAGTGCTACAGGGGGCACCTATAATTCACCCCTCCACTTT.

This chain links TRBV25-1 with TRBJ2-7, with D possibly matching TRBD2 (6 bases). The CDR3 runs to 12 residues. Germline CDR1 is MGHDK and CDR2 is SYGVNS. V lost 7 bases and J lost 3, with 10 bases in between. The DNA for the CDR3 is TGTGCCAGCAAGAAGGAGGGCTACGAGCAGTACTTC. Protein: CASKKEGYEQYF.

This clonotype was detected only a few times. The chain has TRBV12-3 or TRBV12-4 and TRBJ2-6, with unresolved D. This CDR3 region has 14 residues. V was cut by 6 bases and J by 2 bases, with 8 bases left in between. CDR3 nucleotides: TGTGCCAGCAGCAACCTGGCTGGGGCCAACGTCCTGACTTTC. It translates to CASSNLAGANVLTF.

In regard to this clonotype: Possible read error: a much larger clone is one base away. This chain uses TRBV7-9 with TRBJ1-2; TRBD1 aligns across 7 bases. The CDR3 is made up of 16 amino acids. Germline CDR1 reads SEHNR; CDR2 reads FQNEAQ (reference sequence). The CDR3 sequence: CASSLNRGSSSYGCTF. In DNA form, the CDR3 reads TGTGCCAGCAGCTTAAACAGGGGCTCGTCAAGCTATGGCTGCACCTTC.

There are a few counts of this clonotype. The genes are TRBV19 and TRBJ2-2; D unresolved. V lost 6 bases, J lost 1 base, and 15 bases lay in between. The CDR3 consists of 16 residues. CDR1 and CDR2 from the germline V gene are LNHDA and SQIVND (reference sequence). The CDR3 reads CASRSNGYLNTGELFF. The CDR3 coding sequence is TGTGCCAGTAGGTCTAACGGTTACCTGAACACCGGGGAGCTGTTTTTT.

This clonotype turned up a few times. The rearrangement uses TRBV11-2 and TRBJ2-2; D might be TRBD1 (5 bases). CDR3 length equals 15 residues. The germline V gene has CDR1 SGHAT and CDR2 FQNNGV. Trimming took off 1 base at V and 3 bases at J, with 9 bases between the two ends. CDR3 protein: CASSLAGWDTGELFF. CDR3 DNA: TGTGCCAGCAGCTTAGCAGGGTGGGACACCGGGGAGCTGTTTTTT.

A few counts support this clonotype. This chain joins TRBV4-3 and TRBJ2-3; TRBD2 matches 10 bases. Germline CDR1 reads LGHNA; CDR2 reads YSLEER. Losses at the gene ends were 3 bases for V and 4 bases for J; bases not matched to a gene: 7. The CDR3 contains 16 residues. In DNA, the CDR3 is TGCGCCAGCAGCCAGTTAGCGGGGGGCCGGGCAGATACGCAGTATTTT. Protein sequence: CASSQLAGGRADTQYF.

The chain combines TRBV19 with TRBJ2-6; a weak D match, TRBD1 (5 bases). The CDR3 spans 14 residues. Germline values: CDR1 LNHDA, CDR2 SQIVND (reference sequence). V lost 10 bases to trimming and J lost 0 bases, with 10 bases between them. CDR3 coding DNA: TGTGCCACCCTAGACAGCTCTGGGGCCAACGTCCTGACTTTC. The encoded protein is CATLDSSGANVLTF.

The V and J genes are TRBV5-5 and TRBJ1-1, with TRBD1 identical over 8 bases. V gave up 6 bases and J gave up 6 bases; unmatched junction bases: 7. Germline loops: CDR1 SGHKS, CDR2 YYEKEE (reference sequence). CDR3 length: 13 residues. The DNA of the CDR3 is TGTGCCAGCAACCTTCAGGGGGCCTCTGAAGCTTTCTTT. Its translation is CASNLQGASEAFF.

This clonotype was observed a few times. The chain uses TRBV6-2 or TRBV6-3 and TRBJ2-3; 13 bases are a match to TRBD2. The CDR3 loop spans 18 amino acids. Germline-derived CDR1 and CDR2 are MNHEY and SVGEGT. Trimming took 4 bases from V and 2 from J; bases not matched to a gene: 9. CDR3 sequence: CASSFSTTSGGSTDTQYF. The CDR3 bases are TGTGCCAGCAGTTTTTCAACGACTAGCGGGGGGTCCACAGATACGCAGTATTTT.

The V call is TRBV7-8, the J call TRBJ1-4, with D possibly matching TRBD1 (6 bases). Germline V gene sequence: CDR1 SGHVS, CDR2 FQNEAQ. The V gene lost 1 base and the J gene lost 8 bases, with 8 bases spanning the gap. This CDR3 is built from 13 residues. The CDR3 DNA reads TGTGCCAGCAGCTTAGACAGGGACGAAAAACTGTTTTTT. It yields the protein CASSLDRDEKLFF.

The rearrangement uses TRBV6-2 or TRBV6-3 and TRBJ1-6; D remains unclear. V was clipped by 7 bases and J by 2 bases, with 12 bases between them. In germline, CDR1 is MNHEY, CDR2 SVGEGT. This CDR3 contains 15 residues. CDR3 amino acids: CASNPDLTYNSPLHF. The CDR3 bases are TGTGCCAGCAACCCTGATTTAACCTATAATTCACCCCTCCACTTT.

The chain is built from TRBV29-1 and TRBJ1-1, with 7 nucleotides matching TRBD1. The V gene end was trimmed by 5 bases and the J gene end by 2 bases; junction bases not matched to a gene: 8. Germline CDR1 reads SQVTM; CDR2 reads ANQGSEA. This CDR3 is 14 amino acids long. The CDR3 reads CSVQTGSGNTEAFF. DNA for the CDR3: TGCAGCGTTCAGACAGGGTCCGGAAACACTGAAGCTTTCTTT.

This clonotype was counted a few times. CDR3 coding DNA: TGTGCCAGCACCCTCGTGAGCGGGGGGGCCTTTGAGCAGTTCTTC. Translation gives CASTLVSGGAFEQFF. This chain joins TRBV27 and TRBJ2-1; 10 bases fit TRBD2. The ends lost 7 bases at V and 9 bases at J; junction bases unmatched: 12. CDR1 MNHEY and CDR2 SMNVEV come from the germline V gene (reference sequence). The CDR3 totals 15 residues.

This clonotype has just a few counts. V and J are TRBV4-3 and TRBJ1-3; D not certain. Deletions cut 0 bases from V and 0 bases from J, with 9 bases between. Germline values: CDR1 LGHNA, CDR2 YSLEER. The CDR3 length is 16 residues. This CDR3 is CASSQDRSYSGNTIYF. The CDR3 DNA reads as TGCGCCAGCAGCCAAGATAGGTCCTACTCTGGAAACACCATATATTTT.

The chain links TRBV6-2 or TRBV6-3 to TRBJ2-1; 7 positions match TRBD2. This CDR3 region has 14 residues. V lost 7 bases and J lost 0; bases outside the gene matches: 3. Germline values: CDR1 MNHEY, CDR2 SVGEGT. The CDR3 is CASITGGSYNEQFF. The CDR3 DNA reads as TGTGCCAGCATTACGGGGGGCTCCTACAATGAGCAGTTCTTC.

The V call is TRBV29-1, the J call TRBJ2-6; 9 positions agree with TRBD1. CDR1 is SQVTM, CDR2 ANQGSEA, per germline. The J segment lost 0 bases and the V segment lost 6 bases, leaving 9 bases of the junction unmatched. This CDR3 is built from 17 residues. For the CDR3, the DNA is TGCAGCGTCATCACAGGGGGCCTTAGCTCTGGGGCCAACGTCCTGACTTTC. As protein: CSVITGGLSSGANVLTF.

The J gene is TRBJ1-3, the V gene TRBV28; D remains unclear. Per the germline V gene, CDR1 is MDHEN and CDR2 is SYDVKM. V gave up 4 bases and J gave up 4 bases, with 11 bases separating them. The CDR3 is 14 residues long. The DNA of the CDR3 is TGTGCCAGCAGTTCAGGTCCTCTAGGAAACACCATATATTTT. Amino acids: CASSSGPLGNTIYF.

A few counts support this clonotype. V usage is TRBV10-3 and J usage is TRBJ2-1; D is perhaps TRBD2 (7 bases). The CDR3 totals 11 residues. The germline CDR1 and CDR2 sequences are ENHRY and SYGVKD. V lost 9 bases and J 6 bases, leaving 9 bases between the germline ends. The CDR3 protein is CAMGGLNEQFF. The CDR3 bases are TGTGCCATGGGGGGGCTCAATGAGCAGTTCTTC.